Reported below is one TCR beta chain. Germline assignment: CDR1 SGDLS and CDR2 YYNGEE. Trimming stripped 0 bases from V and 8 bases from J, with 11 bases between. The CDR3 spans 13 residues. TCRdb recomputed calls from the RT-PCR reads with MiXCR, one row per CDR3 protein. The sample contains hundreds of thousands of distinct CDR3 sequences, more than 11% of which appear only once. This sample is part of a study of response to subunit inactivated influenza vaccine. V and J are TRBV9 and TRBJ1-2; D unresolved. The input for sequencing was PBMCs from blood, taken less than 15 days before vaccination. This TCR came from a man aged 45-60 years who received an inactivated influenza vaccine. In DNA form, the CDR3 reads TGTGCCAGCAGCGTAGTACCCGGAGGAGGCTACACCTTC. It yields the protein CASSVVPGGGYTF.